The T cell receptor beta chain described here comes from a study of shared clonotypes between healthy human individuals. Study-level information: Plates per donor: three CD4 naive, three CD4 memory, two CD8 naive, one CD8 memory.

Study-level results: Estimated clonotype richness was generally higher in naive than memory subsets. Tissue TCR repertoires likely differ from these blood-only repertoires. Non-shared clonotypes had lower generation probabilities than those shared by all four donors.

Regarding this clone: What it recognizes is unknown.

Selected positively for CCR7 and CD45RO-negative, naive CD8 cells excluded terminally differentiated effector memory CD45RA+ cells. The V segment lost 0 bases and the J segment 4 bases; nucleotides outside the gene matches: 10. Germline CDR1 is LGHNA and CDR2 is YSLEER. This CDR3 has 18 residues. Generated by immunoSEQ multiplex PCR, the TCRdb table keeps only in-frame clones and is missing some. The table includes millions of clones, just under 95% detected once. The chain joins TRBV4-3 to TRBJ2-7; 12 bases line up with TRBD2. This receptor was obtained from a man aged 18 to 30 in good health. The sample was naive CD8+ T cells sorted from blood. The CDR3 coding sequence is TGCGCCAGCAGCCAAGAAGTACTAGCGGGAGGAGAATATTACGAGCAGTACTTC. Protein: CASSQEVLAGGEYYEQYF.